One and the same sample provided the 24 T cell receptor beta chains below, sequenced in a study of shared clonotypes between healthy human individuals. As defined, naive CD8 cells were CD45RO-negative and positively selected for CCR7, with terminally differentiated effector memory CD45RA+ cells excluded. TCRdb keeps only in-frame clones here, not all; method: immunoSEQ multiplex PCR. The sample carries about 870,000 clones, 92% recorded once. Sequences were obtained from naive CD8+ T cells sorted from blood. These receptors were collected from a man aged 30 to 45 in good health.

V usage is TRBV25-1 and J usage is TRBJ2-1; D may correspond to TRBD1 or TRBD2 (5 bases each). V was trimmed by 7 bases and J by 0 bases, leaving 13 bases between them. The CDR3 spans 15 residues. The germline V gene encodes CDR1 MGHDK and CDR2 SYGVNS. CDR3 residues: CASIGTVVSYNEQFF. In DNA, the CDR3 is TGTGCCAGCATTGGGACGGTGGTCTCCTACAATGAGCAGTTCTTC.

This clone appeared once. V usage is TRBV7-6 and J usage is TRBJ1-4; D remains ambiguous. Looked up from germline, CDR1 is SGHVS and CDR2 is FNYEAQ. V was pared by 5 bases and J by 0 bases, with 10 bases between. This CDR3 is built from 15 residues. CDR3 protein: CASSGETATNEKLFF. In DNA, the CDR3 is TGTGCCAGCAGCGGGGAGACCGCAACTAATGAAAAACTGTTTTTT.

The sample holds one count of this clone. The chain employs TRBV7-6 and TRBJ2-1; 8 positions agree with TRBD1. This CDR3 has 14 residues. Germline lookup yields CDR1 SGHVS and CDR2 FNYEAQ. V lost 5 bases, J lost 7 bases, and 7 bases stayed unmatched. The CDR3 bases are TGTGCCAGCAGCCCTAGGACAGGGCTTAATGAGCAGTTCTTC. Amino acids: CASSPRTGLNEQFF.

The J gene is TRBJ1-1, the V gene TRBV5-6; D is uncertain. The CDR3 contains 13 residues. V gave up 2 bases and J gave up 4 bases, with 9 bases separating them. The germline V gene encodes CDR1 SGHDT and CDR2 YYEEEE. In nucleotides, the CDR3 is TGTGCCAGCAGCTTAGGGTCTCTCACTGAAGCTTTCTTT. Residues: CASSLGSLTEAFF.

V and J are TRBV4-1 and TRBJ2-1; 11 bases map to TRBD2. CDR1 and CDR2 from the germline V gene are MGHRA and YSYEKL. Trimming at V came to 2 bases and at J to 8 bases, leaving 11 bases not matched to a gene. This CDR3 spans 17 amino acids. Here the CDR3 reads CASSQTSGRVVLHEQFF. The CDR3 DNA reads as TGCGCCAGCAGCCAAACTAGCGGGAGAGTAGTTTTACATGAGCAGTTCTTC.

CDR3 in DNA: TGCGCCAGCAGCTTGAGGGACCGTCATAACTATGGCTACACCTTC. Translating gives CASSLRDRHNYGYTF. V and J are TRBV5-1 and TRBJ1-2; a possible D gene is TRBD1 (5 bases). V was clipped by 1 base and J by 1 base, with 11 bases between them. Germline CDR1 reads SGHRS; CDR2 reads YFSETQ. The CDR3 loop spans 15 amino acids.

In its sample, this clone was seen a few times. CDR3 DNA sequence: TGCGCCAGCAGTGAGGCGGACAGGGGGTTGGGTGAGCAGTACTTC. It specifies CASSEADRGLGEQYF. The chain couples TRBV10-1 to TRBJ2-7; 10 bases fit TRBD1. Trimming cost V 2 bases and J 7 bases; bases outside gene matches: 8. Looked up from germline, CDR1 is WNHNN and CDR2 is SYGVQD (reference sequence). The CDR3 consists of 15 residues.

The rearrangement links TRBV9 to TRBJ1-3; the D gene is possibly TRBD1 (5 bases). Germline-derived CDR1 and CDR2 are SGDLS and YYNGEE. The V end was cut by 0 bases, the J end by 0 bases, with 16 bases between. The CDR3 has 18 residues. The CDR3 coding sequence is TGTGCCAGCAGCGTAGGGCGGGCAGGGCGGCTCTCTGGAAACACCATATATTTT. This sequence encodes CASSVGRAGRLSGNTIYF.

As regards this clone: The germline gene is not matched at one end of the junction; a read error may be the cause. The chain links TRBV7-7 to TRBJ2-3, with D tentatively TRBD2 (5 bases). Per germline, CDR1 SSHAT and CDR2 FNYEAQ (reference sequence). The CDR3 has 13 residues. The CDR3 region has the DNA TGTGCTAGCAGCCCGATTCCCGAGGGTATGCAGTATTTT. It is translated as CASSPIPEGMQYF.

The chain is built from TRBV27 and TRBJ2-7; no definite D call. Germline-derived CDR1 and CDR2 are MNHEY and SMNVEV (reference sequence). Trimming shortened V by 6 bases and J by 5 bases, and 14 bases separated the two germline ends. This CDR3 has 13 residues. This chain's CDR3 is CASRAILPHEQYF. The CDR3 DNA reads TGTGCCAGCAGGGCCATACTGCCCCACGAGCAGTACTTC.

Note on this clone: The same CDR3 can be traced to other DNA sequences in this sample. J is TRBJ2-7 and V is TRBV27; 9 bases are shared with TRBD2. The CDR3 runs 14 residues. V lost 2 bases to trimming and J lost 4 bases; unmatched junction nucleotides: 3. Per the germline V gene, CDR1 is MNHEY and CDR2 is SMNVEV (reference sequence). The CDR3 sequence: CASSLSSGSYEQYF. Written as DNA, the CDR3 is TGTGCCAGCAGTTTAAGTAGCGGGAGTTACGAGCAGTACTTC.

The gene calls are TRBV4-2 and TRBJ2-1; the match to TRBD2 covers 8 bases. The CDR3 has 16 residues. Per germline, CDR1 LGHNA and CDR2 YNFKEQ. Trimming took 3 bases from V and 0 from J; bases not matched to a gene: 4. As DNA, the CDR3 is TGTGCCAGCAGCCAGACTAGCGCGACCTCCTACAATGAGCAGTTCTTC. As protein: CASSQTSATSYNEQFF.

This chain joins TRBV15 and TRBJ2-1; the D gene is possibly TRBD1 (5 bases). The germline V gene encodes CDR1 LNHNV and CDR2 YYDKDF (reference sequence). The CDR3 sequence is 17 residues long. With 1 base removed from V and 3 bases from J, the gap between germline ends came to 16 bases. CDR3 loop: CATSRASDGRGYNEQFF. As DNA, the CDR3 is TGTGCCACCAGCAGAGCAAGTGACGGAAGGGGCTACAATGAGCAGTTCTTC.

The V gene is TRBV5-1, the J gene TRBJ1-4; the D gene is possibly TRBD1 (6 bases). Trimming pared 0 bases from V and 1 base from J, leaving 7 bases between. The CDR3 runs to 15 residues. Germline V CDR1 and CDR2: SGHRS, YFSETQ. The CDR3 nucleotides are TGCGCCAGCAGCTTGGAGACAGGAACTAATGAAAAACTGTTTTTT. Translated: CASSLETGTNEKLFF.

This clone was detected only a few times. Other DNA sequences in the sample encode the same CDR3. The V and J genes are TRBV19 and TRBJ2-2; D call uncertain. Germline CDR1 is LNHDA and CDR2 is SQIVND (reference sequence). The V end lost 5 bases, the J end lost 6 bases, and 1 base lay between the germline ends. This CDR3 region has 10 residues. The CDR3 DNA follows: TGTGCCAGTAGTGCCGGGGAGCTGTTTTTT. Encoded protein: CASSAGELFF.

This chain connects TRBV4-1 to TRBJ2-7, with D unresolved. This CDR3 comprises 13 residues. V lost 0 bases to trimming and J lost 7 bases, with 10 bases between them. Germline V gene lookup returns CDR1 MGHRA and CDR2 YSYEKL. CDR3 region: CASSQDHGWEQYF. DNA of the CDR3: TGCGCCAGCAGCCAAGATCATGGCTGGGAGCAGTACTTC.

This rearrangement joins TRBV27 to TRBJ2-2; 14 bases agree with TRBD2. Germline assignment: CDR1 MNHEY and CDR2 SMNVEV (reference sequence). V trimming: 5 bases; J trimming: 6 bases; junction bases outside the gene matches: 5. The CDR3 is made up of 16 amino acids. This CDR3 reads CASSPRTSGRPGELFF. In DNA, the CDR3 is TGTGCCAGCAGTCCTCGGACTAGCGGGAGGCCCGGGGAGCTGTTTTTT.

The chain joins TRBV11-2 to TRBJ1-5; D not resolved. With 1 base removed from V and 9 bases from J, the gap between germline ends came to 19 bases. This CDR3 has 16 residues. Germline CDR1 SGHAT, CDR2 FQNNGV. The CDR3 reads CASSLVVCISLRPQHF. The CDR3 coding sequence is TGTGCCAGCAGCTTAGTAGTTTGCATAAGTCTACGGCCCCAGCATTTT.

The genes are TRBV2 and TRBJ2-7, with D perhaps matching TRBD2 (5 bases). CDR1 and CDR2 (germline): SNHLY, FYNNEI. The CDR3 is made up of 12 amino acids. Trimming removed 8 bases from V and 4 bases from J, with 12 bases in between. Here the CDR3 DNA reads TGTGCCAGCCTGGAGGCCCGATACGAGCAGTACTTC. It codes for CASLEARYEQYF.

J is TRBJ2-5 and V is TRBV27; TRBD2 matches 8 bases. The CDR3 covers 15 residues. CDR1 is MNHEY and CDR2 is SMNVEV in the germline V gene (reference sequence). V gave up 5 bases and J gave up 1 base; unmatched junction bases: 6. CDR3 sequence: CASSAAGRAQETQYF. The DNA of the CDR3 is TGTGCCAGCAGTGCAGCCGGGAGGGCCCAAGAGACCCAGTACTTC.

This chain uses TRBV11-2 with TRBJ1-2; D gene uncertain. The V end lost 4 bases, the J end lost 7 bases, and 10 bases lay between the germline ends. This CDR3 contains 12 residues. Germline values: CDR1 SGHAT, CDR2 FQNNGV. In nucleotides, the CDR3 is TGTGCCAGCAGCTCTTGGTGGGGTGGCTACACCTTC. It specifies CASSSWWGGYTF.

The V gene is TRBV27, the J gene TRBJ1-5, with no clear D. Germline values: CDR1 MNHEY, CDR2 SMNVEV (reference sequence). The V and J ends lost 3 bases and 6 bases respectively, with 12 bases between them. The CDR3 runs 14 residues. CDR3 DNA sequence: TGTGCCAGCAGTTTTGTGGGGTCTGGTCAGCCCCAGCATTTT. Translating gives CASSFVGSGQPQHF.

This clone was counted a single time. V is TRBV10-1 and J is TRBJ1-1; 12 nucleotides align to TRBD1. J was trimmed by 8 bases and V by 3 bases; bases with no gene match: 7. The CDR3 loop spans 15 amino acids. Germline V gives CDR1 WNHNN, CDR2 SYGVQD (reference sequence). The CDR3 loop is CASSEVPGTGGEAFF. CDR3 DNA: TGCGCCAGCAGTGAAGTCCCCGGGACAGGGGGCGAAGCTTTCTTT.

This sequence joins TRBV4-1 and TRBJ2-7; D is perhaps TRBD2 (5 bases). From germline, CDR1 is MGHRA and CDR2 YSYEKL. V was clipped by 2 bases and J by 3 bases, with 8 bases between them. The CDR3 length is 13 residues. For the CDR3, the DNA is TGCGCCAGCAGCCAAATTGAGGGCTACGAGCAGTACTTC. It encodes CASSQIEGYEQYF.